This TCR beta chain comes out of a study of post-analysis software for immune sequencing data. The CDR3 runs to 15 residues. The germline V and J ends were trimmed by 7 bases and 0 bases, with 14 bases remaining between them. Looked up from germline, CDR1 is SNHLY and CDR2 is FYNNEI. Comment on this clonotype: Its antigen is currently unknown.

The authors incorporated unique molecular identifiers into the TCR beta cDNA libraries. TCRdb independently ran MiXCR on the PCR reads; one entry per CDR3 protein. The sample comprises 800,000 to 950,000 distinct CDR3 sequences, approximately 53% of which are singletons, and 4.6% rests with the top ten. Regarding the study as a whole: Relative to controls, patients had about 5 TRBV segments at higher frequency, with TRBV5-6, TRBV5-1 and TRBV20-1 among these. Pronounced co-clustering by F measure was evident among identically batched samples. When compared against controls, multiple sclerosis patients showed significantly lower normalized Chao1 diversity.

Sequenced: blood. This TCR was sampled from a girl aged 10-17 years with multiple sclerosis. This chain uses TRBV2 with TRBJ2-3; either TRBD1 or TRBD2 may fit D (5 bases each). Here the CDR3 DNA reads TGTGCCAGCAACCTCCGGGGCCCTAGCACAGATACGCAGTATTTT. Translated, it gives CASNLRGPSTDTQYF.